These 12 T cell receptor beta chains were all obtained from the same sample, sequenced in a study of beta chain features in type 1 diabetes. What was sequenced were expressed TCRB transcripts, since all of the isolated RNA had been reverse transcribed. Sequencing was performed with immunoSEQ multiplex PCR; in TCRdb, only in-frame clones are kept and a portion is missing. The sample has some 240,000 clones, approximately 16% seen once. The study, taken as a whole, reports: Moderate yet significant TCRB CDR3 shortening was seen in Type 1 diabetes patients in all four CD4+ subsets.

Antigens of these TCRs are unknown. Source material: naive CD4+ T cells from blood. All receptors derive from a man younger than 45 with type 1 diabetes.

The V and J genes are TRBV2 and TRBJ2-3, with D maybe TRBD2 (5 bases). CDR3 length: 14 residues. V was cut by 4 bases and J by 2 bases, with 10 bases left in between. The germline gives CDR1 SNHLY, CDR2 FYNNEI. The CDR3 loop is CASSVGLHTDTQYF. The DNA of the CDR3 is TGTGCCAGCAGTGTCGGACTCCACACAGATACGCAGTATTTT.

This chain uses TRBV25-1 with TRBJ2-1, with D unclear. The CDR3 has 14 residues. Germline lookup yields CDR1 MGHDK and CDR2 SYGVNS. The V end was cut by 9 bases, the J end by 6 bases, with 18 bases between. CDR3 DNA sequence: TGTGCCAGTACTACGGCCGCTGGCGGCAATGAGCAGTTCTTC. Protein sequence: CASTTAAGGNEQFF. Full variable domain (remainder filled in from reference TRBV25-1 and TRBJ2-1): EADIYQTPRYLVIGTGKKITLECSQTMGHDKMYWYQQDPGMELHLIHYSYGVNSTEKGDLSSESTVSRIRTEHFPLTLESARPSHTSQYLCASTTAAGGNEQFFGPGTRLTVL.

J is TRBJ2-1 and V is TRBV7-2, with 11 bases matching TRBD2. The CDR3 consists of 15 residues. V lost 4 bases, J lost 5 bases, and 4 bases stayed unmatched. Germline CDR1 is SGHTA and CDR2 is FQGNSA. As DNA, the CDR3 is TGTGCCAGCAGCTATACTAGCGGGAGTAACAATGAGCAGTTCTTC. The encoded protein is CASSYTSGSNNEQFF. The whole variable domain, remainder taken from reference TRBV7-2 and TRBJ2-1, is GAGVSQSPSNKVTEKGKDVELRCDPISGHTALYWYRQSLGQGLEFLIYFQGNSAPDKSGLPSDRFSAERTGGSVSTLTIQRTQQEDSAVYLCASSYTSGSNNEQFFGPGTRLTVL.

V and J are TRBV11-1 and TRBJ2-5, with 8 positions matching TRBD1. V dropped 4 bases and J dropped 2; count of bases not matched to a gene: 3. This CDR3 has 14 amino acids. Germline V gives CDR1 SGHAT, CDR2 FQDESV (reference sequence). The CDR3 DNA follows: TGTGCCAGCAGCTCGGACAGGGATCAAGAGACCCAGTACTTC. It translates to CASSSDRDQETQYF. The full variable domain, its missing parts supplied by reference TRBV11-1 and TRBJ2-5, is EAEVAQSPRYKITEKSQAVAFWCDPISGHATLYWYRQILGQGPELLVQFQDESVVDDSQLPKDRFSAERLKGVDSTLKIQPAELGDSAMYLCASSSDRDQETQYFGPGTRLLVL.

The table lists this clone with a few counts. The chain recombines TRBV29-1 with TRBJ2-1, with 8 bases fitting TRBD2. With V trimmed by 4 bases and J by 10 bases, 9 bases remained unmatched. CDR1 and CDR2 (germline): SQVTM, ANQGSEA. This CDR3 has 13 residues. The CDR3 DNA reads TGCAGCGTTGGTATGGTGGCTAGCGGGGAGCAGTTCTTC. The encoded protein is CSVGMVASGEQFF.

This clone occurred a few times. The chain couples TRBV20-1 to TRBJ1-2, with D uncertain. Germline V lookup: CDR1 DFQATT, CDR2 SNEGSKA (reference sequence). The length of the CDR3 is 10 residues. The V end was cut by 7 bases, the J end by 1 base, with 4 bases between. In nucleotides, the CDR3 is TGCAGTGGGCATAACTATGGCTACACCTTC. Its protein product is CSGHNYGYTF.

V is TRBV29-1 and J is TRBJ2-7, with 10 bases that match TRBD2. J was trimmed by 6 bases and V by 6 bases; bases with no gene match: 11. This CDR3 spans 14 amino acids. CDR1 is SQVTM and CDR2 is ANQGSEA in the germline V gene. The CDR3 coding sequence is TGCAGCGTCCATACAGCGGGAGGGCCACGCGAGCAGTACTTC. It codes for CSVHTAGGPREQYF.

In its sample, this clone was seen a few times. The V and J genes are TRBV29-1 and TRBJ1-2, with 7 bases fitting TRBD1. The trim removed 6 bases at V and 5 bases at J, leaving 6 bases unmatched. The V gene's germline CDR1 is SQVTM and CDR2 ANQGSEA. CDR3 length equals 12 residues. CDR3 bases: TGCAGCGTCTGGGACAGAACGTATGGCTACACCTTC. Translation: CSVWDRTYGYTF.

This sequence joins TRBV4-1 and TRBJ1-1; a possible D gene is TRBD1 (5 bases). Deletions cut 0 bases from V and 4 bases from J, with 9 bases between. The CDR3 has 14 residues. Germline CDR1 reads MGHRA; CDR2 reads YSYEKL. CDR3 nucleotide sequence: TGCGCCAGCAGCCAAGATGAGGGGATCACTGAAGCTTTCTTT. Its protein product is CASSQDEGITEAFF.

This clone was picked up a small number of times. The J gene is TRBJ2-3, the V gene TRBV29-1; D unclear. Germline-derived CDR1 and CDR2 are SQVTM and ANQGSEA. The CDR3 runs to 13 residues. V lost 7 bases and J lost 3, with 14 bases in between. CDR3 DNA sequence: TGCAGCGGGATGGGTAGATCTACAGATACGCAGTATTTT. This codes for CSGMGRSTDTQYF.

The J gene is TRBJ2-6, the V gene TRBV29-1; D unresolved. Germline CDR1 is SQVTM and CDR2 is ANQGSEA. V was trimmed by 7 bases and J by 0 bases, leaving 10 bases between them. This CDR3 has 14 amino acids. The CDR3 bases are TGCAGCGGTGGGCCGGTCTCTGGGGCCAACGTCCTGACTTTC. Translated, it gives CSGGPVSGANVLTF.

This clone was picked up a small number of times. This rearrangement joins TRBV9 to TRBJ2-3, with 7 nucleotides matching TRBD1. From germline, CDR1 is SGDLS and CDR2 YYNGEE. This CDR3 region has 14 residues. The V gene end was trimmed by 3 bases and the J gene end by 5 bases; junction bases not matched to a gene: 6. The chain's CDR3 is CASSGQGRLDTQYF. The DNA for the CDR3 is TGTGCCAGCAGCGGACAGGGACGTCTAGATACGCAGTATTTT. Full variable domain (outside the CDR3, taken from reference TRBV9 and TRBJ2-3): DSGVTQTPKHLITATGQRVTLRCSPRSGDLSVYWYQQSLDQGLQFLIQYYNGEERAKGNILERFSAQQFPDLHSELNLSSLELGDSALYFCASSGQGRLDTQYFGPGTRLTVL.